The following is a T cell receptor beta chain sequence with its context. Antigen specificity is unknown. These data originate in a study of T cell responses to AZD1222 COVID-19 vaccine. The V and J ends lost 3 bases and 8 bases respectively, with 12 bases between them. The CDR3 is made up of 13 amino acids. Germline V lookup: CDR1 MDHEN, CDR2 SYDVKM. Sequencing was performed with immunoSEQ multiplex PCR; in TCRdb, only in-frame clones are kept and a portion is missing. Among about 120,000 clones listed, 70% to 90% were seen once. Study observations and caveats: Nearly half of unique spike-specific TCRs reportedly avoided B.1.351 and B.1.1.7 mutated regions.

The source is an adult in good health. The chain is built from TRBV28 and TRBJ2-3, with D unclear. The specimen was peripheral blood, collected on day 0 of MenACWY control vaccination. CDR3 residues: CASSFSDLGTQYF. CDR3 DNA: TGTGCCAGCAGTTTTTCTGATTTGGGTACGCAGTATTTT.